This note documents a single TCR beta chain sequence. Its antigen is undetermined. Sequencing of each sample assayed some 10^5 TCR templates. Assay: immunoSEQ multiplex PCR; the TCRdb copy retains only in-frame clones and omits some. The data contain some 100,000 clones, about nine tenths of them seen just once; the ten biggest clones take up just over 2.5%. The data stem from a study of siplizumab effects on memory and regulatory T cells. The study, taken as a whole, reports: In siplizumab conditions, mappable alloreactive CD4+ clones averaged about 64% Treg-derived, against approximately 27% in controls. Naive T cells were seemingly more diverse than memory cells, and major contributions to the alloresponse seemed to be made by them. Of the proliferating CD4+ or CD8+ clones, roughly 80-96% lacked a naive or memory phenotype that could be assigned.

Sample: CD4+ T cells sorted from blood. The TCR was taken from a human donor in good health. Some clones in this sample may be carry-over from other donors' samples.

CDR3: CASSVYLAGGGADTQYF. The CDR3 bases are TGTGCCAGCAGCGTATATCTAGCGGGAGGGGGGGCGGATACGCAGTATTTT. The chain uses TRBV9 and TRBJ2-3; 12 positions agree with TRBD2. Germline loops: CDR1 SGDLS, CDR2 YYNGEE. There are 17 residues in the CDR3. V was pared by 1 base and J by 6 bases, with 9 bases of the junction left unmatched. Full variable domain (outside the CDR3, taken from reference TRBV9 and TRBJ2-3): DSGVTQTPKHLITATGQRVTLRCSPRSGDLSVYWYQQSLDQGLQFLIQYYNGEERAKGNILERFSAQQFPDLHSELNLSSLELGDSALYFCASSVYLAGGGADTQYFGPGTRLTVL.